This T cell receptor (beta chain) was observed in a study of CD8 T cells in ankylosing spondylitis. TCRdb fed the 5' RACE reads into MiXCR, producing one record per CDR3 protein. The sample lists 250,000 or so distinct CDR3 sequences, 15% to 20% occurring once. The V gene's germline CDR1 is SGHRS and CDR2 YFSETQ. With V trimmed by 7 bases and J by 5 bases, 6 bases remained unmatched. CDR3 length: 12 residues. Study conclusions and caveats: Earlier authors reported some of these motif variants in reactive arthritis synovial fluid and blood.

This clonotype has a handful of counts. Its antigen is not identified. The sample taken for sequencing was blood, either unsorted or a sorted T cell fraction (not recorded which). This chain connects TRBV5-1 to TRBJ2-7; 7 bases align to TRBD2. The receptor's source is a male donor with ankylosing spondylitis or in good health (not recorded which). In DNA form, the CDR3 reads TGCGCCAGCCGGGGGAGGGTTCACGAGCAGTACTTC. It codes for CASRGRVHEQYF.